The sequence of this T cell receptor beta chain was determined in a study of PD-L1 blockade in urothelial cancer. This table comes from immunoSEQ multiplex PCR, and its TCRdb copy is limited to in-frame clones, with some not included. The sample yields tens of thousands of clones, around 87% seen once. Documented time point: peripheral blood 6 weeks after treatment start. This receptor was identified in a man aged 60-69 years with urothelial cancer. Sequencing used PBMCs, obtained around atezolizumab (anti-PD-L1) treatment.

This chain's CDR3 is CASSRSGTAYEQYF. The CDR3 DNA follows: TGTGCCAGCAGCCGGTCCGGGACAGCATACGAGCAGTACTTC. The chain recombines TRBV14 with TRBJ2-7; 7 positions agree with TRBD1. There are 14 residues in the CDR3. V was pared by 4 bases and J by 4 bases, with 7 bases of the junction left unmatched. Germline V gene data show CDR1 as SGHDN and CDR2 as FVKESK. Complete variable domain (other parts from reference TRBV14 and TRBJ2-7): EAGVTQFPSHSVIEKGQTVTLRCDPISGHDNLYWYRRVMGKEIKFLLHFVKESKQDESGMPNNRFLAERTGGTYSTLKVQPAELEDSGVYFCASSRSGTAYEQYFGPGTRLTVT.